This T cell receptor (beta chain) was retrieved from a study of cytomegalovirus exposure and HLA in healthy donors. At the level of the study: Unique TCRs from HLA-typed donors, 65 million to 85 million of them, were held in an early data release.

The CDR3 loop spans 14 amino acids. Germline CDR1 LGHNT, CDR2 FRNRAP. The ends were cut back, 3 bases at V and 3 bases at J, with 8 bases in the middle. Findings and limits, study-wide: As a later analysis revealed, the rate of TCR association differed by HLA locus, with DRB1 most and HLA-C fewest. The authors excluded some V segments, including TRBV6-2 and TRBV6-3, as indistinguishable.

About this clone itself: Its antigen is not known.

The study ran its PCR with 60 Vbeta and 13 Jbeta primers. As originally analysed: Per a later analysis, the number of unique TCR beta chains was approximately 80 million, of which roughly 10 million were shared. Produced via immunoSEQ multiplex PCR; TCRdb's table is partial and in-frame only. The DNA was the basis for D and trimming; V, J and clone size are from that table. The profile shows about 98,000 clones, less than 85% of them singletons. This chain links TRBV12-5 with TRBJ1-4, with a weak D call TRBD1 (5 bases). The receptor was isolated from a man in his forties in good health and CMV-seronegative. The source material was PBMCs. The CDR3 sequence: CASGLDSPNEKLFF. CDR3 nucleotide sequence: TGTGCTAGTGGTTTAGACAGTCCTAATGAAAAACTGTTTTTT.